This is a list of T cell receptor beta chains from one sample in a study of blood T cells in healthy people across ages. TCRdb passed the 5' RACE reads through MiXCR, listing each CDR3 protein once. The sample yields 540,000 or so distinct CDR3 sequences, roughly 48% seen once. Source material: blood. The receptors derive from a man aged 80 or over in good health. CDR3s include the opening cysteine and the closing phenylalanine or tryptophan. The D gene is left open where the match is weak. Size tells how often a clone was seen (once, few, many) or the class of an expanded clone, and some rows leave it out.

v_gene: TRBV15
d_gene: .
len: 15
abundance: .
j_gene: TRBJ2-1
CDR3nt: TGTGCCACCGGCAGAGAGACTGGACCCCTGTATGAGCAGTTCTTC
CDR3aa: CATGRETGPLYEQFF

v_gene: TRBV6-2/TRBV6-3
d_gene: .
len: 16
abundance: .
j_gene: TRBJ1-5
CDR3nt: TGTGCCAGCAGTTACTCTGGAAACAGGGTGGGTCAGCCCCAGCATTTT
CDR3aa: CASSYSGNRVGQPQHF

v_gene: TRBV7-9
d_gene: .
len: 14
abundance: many
j_gene: TRBJ2-1
CDR3nt: TGTGCCAGCAGCTTGGGCGGTAGCTACAATGAGCAGTTCTTC
CDR3aa: CASSLGGSYNEQFF

v_gene: TRBV6-2/TRBV6-3
d_gene: TRBD2
len: 16
abundance: .
j_gene: TRBJ2-1
CDR3nt: TGTGCCAGCAGTTACAGGGGAGGGGCGGCCTGGAATGAGCAGTTCTTC
CDR3aa: CASSYRGGAAWNEQFF

v_gene: TRBV7-9
d_gene: .
len: 13
abundance: .
j_gene: TRBJ2-5
CDR3nt: TGTGCCAGCAGCTTAGCAGTCCCGGAGACCCAGTACTTC
CDR3aa: CASSLAVPETQYF

v_gene: TRBV2
d_gene: .
len: 13
abundance: .
j_gene: TRBJ2-7
CDR3nt: TGTGCCAGCAGGTCCGTTGTTTTTGGCGAGCAGTACTTC
CDR3aa: CASRSVVFGEQYF

v_gene: TRBV7-8
d_gene: .
len: 17
abundance: .
j_gene: TRBJ1-4
CDR3nt: TGTGCCAGCAGTTATACCCGCTCCCAGCCCCCTAATGAAAAACTGTTTTTT
CDR3aa: CASSYTRSQPPNEKLFF

v_gene: TRBV20-1
d_gene: .
len: 14
abundance: .
j_gene: TRBJ2-3
CDR3nt: TGCAGTGCCACTCCCGGGGCGAGAGCAGATACGCAGTATTTT
CDR3aa: CSATPGARADTQYF

v_gene: TRBV20-1
d_gene: TRBD2
len: 17
abundance: .
j_gene: TRBJ2-5
CDR3nt: TGCAGTGCGGAACCGGGACTAGCTCTATTGGACCAAGAGACCCAGTACTTC
CDR3aa: CSAEPGLALLDQETQYF

v_gene: TRBV6-5
d_gene: TRBD1
len: 11
abundance: few
j_gene: TRBJ1-5
CDR3nt: TGTGACGACAGGGGAGGCCAGCCCCAGCATTTT
CDR3aa: CDDRGGQPQHF

v_gene: TRBV4-2
d_gene: .
len: 16
abundance: few
j_gene: TRBJ2-1
CDR3nt: TGTGCCAGCAGCCAACACCTAACGGGACATCCCAATGAGCAGTTCTTC
CDR3aa: CASSQHLTGHPNEQFF

v_gene: TRBV20-1
d_gene: .
len: 14
abundance: .
j_gene: TRBJ2-3
CDR3nt: TGCAGTGCTAGAGATCCCCTCGGGGCAGCTACGCAGTATTTT
CDR3aa: CSARDPLGAATQYF

v_gene: TRBV20-1
d_gene: TRBD2
len: 13
abundance: many
j_gene: TRBJ2-1
CDR3nt: TGCAGTTCGACTAGCGGGAGTTACAATGAGCAGTTCTTC
CDR3aa: CSSTSGSYNEQFF

v_gene: TRBV4-3
d_gene: .
len: 16
abundance: .
j_gene: TRBJ2-1
CDR3nt: TGCGCCAGCAGCCAAGATAATCGTGGGTTGTACAATGAGCAGTTCTTC
CDR3aa: CASSQDNRGLYNEQFF

v_gene: TRBV7-9
d_gene: .
len: 16
abundance: few
j_gene: TRBJ2-3
CDR3nt: TGTGCCAGCAGCCCCGCCGCGGTTGCTAGCACAGATACGCAGTATTTT
CDR3aa: CASSPAAVASTDTQYF

v_gene: TRBV25-1
d_gene: .
len: 13
abundance: .
j_gene: TRBJ2-2
CDR3nt: TGTGCCAGCAGTTGGTTGGACACCGGGGAGCTGTTTTTT
CDR3aa: CASSWLDTGELFF

v_gene: TRBV3-1
d_gene: TRBD1
len: 14
abundance: .
j_gene: TRBJ1-2
CDR3nt: TGTGCCAGCAGCCAAACAGGGGGCATTGAGAGCTACACCTTC
CDR3aa: CASSQTGGIESYTF

v_gene: TRBV27
d_gene: .
len: 15
abundance: few
j_gene: TRBJ1-5
CDR3nt: TGTGCCAGCAGTCGCTATGGACAGTCCAATCAGCCCCAGCATTTT
CDR3aa: CASSRYGQSNQPQHF

v_gene: TRBV7-2
d_gene: TRBD2
len: 14
abundance: few
j_gene: TRBJ2-3
CDR3nt: TGTGCCAGCAGAGAAGCGGGGCGCACAGATACGCAGTATTTT
CDR3aa: CASREAGRTDTQYF

v_gene: TRBV7-9
d_gene: .
len: 15
abundance: .
j_gene: TRBJ1-2
CDR3nt: TGTGCCAGCAGCTTAGCCGCGACAGGTGGCTATGGCTACACCTTC
CDR3aa: CASSLAATGGYGYTF

v_gene: TRBV12-3/TRBV12-4
d_gene: TRBD1
len: 15
abundance: .
j_gene: TRBJ1-2
CDR3nt: TGTGCCAGCAGTTTCGGGGGACAGGGCAGCGTTGGCTACACCTTC
CDR3aa: CASSFGGQGSVGYTF

v_gene: TRBV27
d_gene: .
len: 16
abundance: once
j_gene: TRBJ2-5
CDR3nt: TGTGCCAGCAGTCCCGGGGGGACAGCAAGCCAAGAGACCCAGTACTTC
CDR3aa: CASSPGGTASQETQYF

v_gene: TRBV5-1
d_gene: TRBD1
len: 15
abundance: .
j_gene: TRBJ1-4
CDR3nt: TGCGCCAGCAGCTTGGAACAGGGGTCACACGAAAAACTGTTTTTT
CDR3aa: CASSLEQGSHEKLFF

v_gene: TRBV14
d_gene: .
len: 14
abundance: few
j_gene: TRBJ1-1
CDR3nt: TGTGCCAGCAGCCAACGCAGGTTGAACACTGAAGCTTTCTTT
CDR3aa: CASSQRRLNTEAFF

v_gene: TRBV2
d_gene: .
len: 14
abundance: .
j_gene: TRBJ2-2
CDR3nt: TGTGCCAGCAGCGGCTACAGGGCGGGCGGGGAGCTGTTTTTT
CDR3aa: CASSGYRAGGELFF

v_gene: TRBV11-1
d_gene: .
len: 14
abundance: few
j_gene: TRBJ2-1
CDR3nt: TGTGCCAGCCGAGGCCCGCCCTCCTACAATGAGCAGTTCTTC
CDR3aa: CASRGPPSYNEQFF

v_gene: TRBV11-3
d_gene: TRBD2
len: 14
abundance: few
j_gene: TRBJ2-7
CDR3nt: TGTGCCAGCAGCAGCGGACTAGCGGGAAGCGAGCAGTACTTC
CDR3aa: CASSSGLAGSEQYF

v_gene: TRBV7-2
d_gene: TRBD1
len: 17
abundance: few
j_gene: TRBJ2-7
CDR3nt: TGTGCCAGCAGCTTAGTTGCTTCCGGGACAGCCGCCTACGAGCAGTACTTC
CDR3aa: CASSLVASGTAAYEQYF

v_gene: TRBV7-2
d_gene: .
len: 15
abundance: .
j_gene: TRBJ2-3
CDR3nt: TGTGCCAGCACCCCGGGTGGGCCTTGGCAGGATACGCAGTATTTT
CDR3aa: CASTPGGPWQDTQYF

v_gene: TRBV29-1
d_gene: .
len: 13
abundance: .
j_gene: TRBJ1-2
CDR3nt: TGCAGCGTTGAGAAAGGACAGCGCTATGGCTACACCTTC
CDR3aa: CSVEKGQRYGYTF

v_gene: TRBV4-3
d_gene: .
len: 15
abundance: .
j_gene: TRBJ2-3
CDR3nt: TGCGCCAGCAGCCATGGGACCGCTCTCACAGATACGCAGTATTTT
CDR3aa: CASSHGTALTDTQYF

v_gene: TRBV6-6
d_gene: .
len: 13
abundance: .
j_gene: TRBJ1-5
CDR3nt: TGTGCCAGCGCGCGGACAGAAAATCAGCCCCAGCATTTT
CDR3aa: CASARTENQPQHF

v_gene: TRBV14
d_gene: TRBD1
len: 15
abundance: .
j_gene: TRBJ1-2
CDR3nt: TGTGCCAGCAGCCAACCGGGACAGGGGGCAAGGGGCTACACCTTC
CDR3aa: CASSQPGQGARGYTF

v_gene: TRBV10-3
d_gene: TRBD1
len: 13
abundance: .
j_gene: TRBJ1-5
CDR3nt: TGTGCCATCAGCAGACAGGGAGGTCAGCCCCAGCATTTT
CDR3aa: CAISRQGGQPQHF

v_gene: TRBV7-9
d_gene: .
len: 13
abundance: .
j_gene: TRBJ1-1
CDR3nt: TGTGCCAGCAGCTCCCAGTCCGGCGCTGAAGCTTTCTTT
CDR3aa: CASSSQSGAEAFF

v_gene: TRBV6-5
d_gene: .
len: 15
abundance: many
j_gene: TRBJ2-6
CDR3nt: TGTGCCAGCAGTTACGACTTCTCTGGGGCCAACGTCCTGACTTTC
CDR3aa: CASSYDFSGANVLTF

v_gene: TRBV12-3/TRBV12-4
d_gene: .
len: 13
abundance: few
j_gene: TRBJ1-6
CDR3nt: TGTGCCAGCAGTCGCTCCGGGGATTCACCCCTCCACTTT
CDR3aa: CASSRSGDSPLHF

v_gene: TRBV12-3/TRBV12-4
d_gene: .
len: 12
abundance: .
j_gene: TRBJ1-2
CDR3nt: TGTGCCAGCAGTCCCCCCAGGGGTGGCTACACCTTC
CDR3aa: CASSPPRGGYTF

v_gene: TRBV12-5
d_gene: .
len: 14
abundance: few
j_gene: TRBJ1-6
CDR3nt: TGTGCTAGTGGTTTGGCAGGGTTGGACTCACCCCTCCACTTT
CDR3aa: CASGLAGLDSPLHF

v_gene: TRBV5-1
d_gene: TRBD1
len: 15
abundance: .
j_gene: TRBJ2-2
CDR3nt: TGCGCCAGCAGCGACAGGGGGCGCACCACCGGGGAGCTGTTTTTT
CDR3aa: CASSDRGRTTGELFF

v_gene: TRBV7-9
d_gene: .
len: 13
abundance: few
j_gene: TRBJ2-1
CDR3nt: TGTGCCAGCAGCTTAAGTGGGTTCAATGAGCAGTTCTTC
CDR3aa: CASSLSGFNEQFF

v_gene: TRBV29-1
d_gene: .
len: 13
abundance: few
j_gene: TRBJ1-1
CDR3nt: TGCAGCGCCAAGGGACAAATGAACACTGAAGCTTTCTTT
CDR3aa: CSAKGQMNTEAFF

v_gene: TRBV29-1
d_gene: .
len: 13
abundance: few
j_gene: TRBJ2-3
CDR3nt: TGCAGCGCCTTATTGACTCGCACAGATACGCAGTATTTT
CDR3aa: CSALLTRTDTQYF

v_gene: TRBV10-3
d_gene: .
len: 13
abundance: few
j_gene: TRBJ1-1
CDR3nt: TGTGCCATCAGTGAGGAGGGGTTCACTGAAGCTTTCTTT
CDR3aa: CAISEEGFTEAFF

v_gene: TRBV7-2
d_gene: TRBD2
len: 15
abundance: .
j_gene: TRBJ2-7
CDR3nt: TGTGCCAGCAGCTTAGCGGGAGGGCCCCCCTACGAGCAGTACTTC
CDR3aa: CASSLAGGPPYEQYF

v_gene: TRBV18
d_gene: .
len: 13
abundance: .
j_gene: TRBJ2-5
CDR3nt: TGTGCCAGCTCACTTTCCGCCGTAGAGACCCAGTACTTC
CDR3aa: CASSLSAVETQYF

v_gene: TRBV30
d_gene: .
len: 12
abundance: .
j_gene: TRBJ2-1
CDR3nt: TGTGCCTGGAGGGAGCATACGTGGGAGCAGTTCTTC
CDR3aa: CAWREHTWEQFF

v_gene: TRBV5-1
d_gene: .
len: 14
abundance: few
j_gene: TRBJ2-7
CDR3nt: TGCGCCAGCGGCGTTGGGGCGAGCTCCTACGAGCAGTACTTC
CDR3aa: CASGVGASSYEQYF

v_gene: TRBV20-1
d_gene: .
len: 14
abundance: .
j_gene: TRBJ1-6
CDR3nt: TGCAGTGCTAGTGAAGGGACGGAGAATTCACCCCTCCACTTT
CDR3aa: CSASEGTENSPLHF

v_gene: TRBV10-3
d_gene: .
len: 16
abundance: .
j_gene: TRBJ2-3
CDR3nt: TGTGCCATCAAGGCCTTTTCGGGACTCCTCACAGATACGCAGTATTTT
CDR3aa: CAIKAFSGLLTDTQYF

v_gene: TRBV4-3
d_gene: .
len: 17
abundance: .
j_gene: TRBJ2-7
CDR3nt: TGCGCCAGCAGCCAAGATAGTCCGGGCCGAAACCTCAACGAGCAGTACTTC
CDR3aa: CASSQDSPGRNLNEQYF